Below are 25 T cell receptor beta chains sequenced from a single sample in a study of cytomegalovirus exposure and HLA in healthy donors. 60 Vbeta and 13 Jbeta primers were used in PCR. Sequencing was performed with immunoSEQ multiplex PCR; in TCRdb, only in-frame clones are kept and a portion is missing. Among over 85,000 clones listed, approximately 80% were seen once. The specimen was PBMCs. Receptor source: a male donor in good health and CMV-seropositive.

This chain joins TRBV28 and TRBJ2-7, with D possibly TRBD1 on 6 matching bases. Per the germline V gene, CDR1 is MDHEN and CDR2 is SYDVKM. The germline V and J ends were trimmed by 6 bases and 0 bases, with 18 bases remaining between them. CDR3 size: 16 residues. The CDR3 loop is CASSQKVTGSSYEQYF. CDR3 DNA sequence: TGTGCCAGCAGCCAGAAGGTCACAGGGAGCTCCTACGAGCAGTACTTC.

The genes are TRBV28 and TRBJ2-7, with 7 bases identical to TRBD1. Trimming took 7 bases from V and 7 from J; bases not matched to a gene: 7. CDR1 is MDHEN, CDR2 SYDVKM, per germline. The CDR3 has 12 residues. The CDR3: CASTSGGEEQYF. The CDR3 region has the DNA TGTGCCAGCACCTCAGGGGGTGAAGAGCAGTACTTC.

This sequence joins TRBV6-5 and TRBJ1-6, with D unclear. Trimming took off 2 bases at V and 0 bases at J, with 5 bases between the two ends. Germline V gene sequence: CDR1 MNHEY, CDR2 SVGAGI. The length of the CDR3 is 15 residues. CDR3 sequence: CASSYRSSYNSPLHF. In DNA form, the CDR3 reads TGTGCCAGCAGTTACAGGAGCTCCTATAATTCACCCCTCCACTTT.

CDR3 DNA: TGCAGCGTTGTATCCAAGCGGGCCGTCTACGAGCAGTACTTC. Amino acid sequence: CSVVSKRAVYEQYF. V gene TRBV29-1 combines with J gene TRBJ2-7, with D perhaps matching TRBD2 (6 bases). CDR1 and CDR2 from the germline V gene are SQVTM and ANQGSEA. V was clipped by 4 bases and J by 3 bases, with 16 bases between them. This CDR3 has 14 residues.

V and J are TRBV7-3 and TRBJ1-5; unclear D gene. CDR3 size: 15 residues. Per the germline V gene, CDR1 is SGHTA and CDR2 is FQGTGA. Trimming pared 5 bases from V and 0 bases from J, leaving 11 bases between. CDR3 protein: CASSPPTDSNQPQHF. CDR3 bases: TGTGCCAGCAGCCCCCCCACAGATAGCAATCAGCCCCAGCATTTT.

The chain links TRBV7-2 to TRBJ2-5; a weak D match, TRBD1 (5 bases). The DNA matches TRBJ2-7 better at its end, which makes the J call doubtful. The CDR3 length is 14 residues. CDR1 SGHTA and CDR2 FQGNSA come from the germline V gene. CDR3 loop: CASSLAGPTYEQYF. CDR3 sequence (DNA): TGTGCCAGCAGCTTAGCGGGGCCCACCTACGAGCAGTACTTC.

This chain connects TRBV6-4 to TRBJ1-6; the D is unclear. The germline gives CDR1 MRHNA, CDR2 SNTAGT. Trimming took off 4 bases at V and 8 bases at J, with 9 bases between the two ends. CDR3 length: 13 residues. The CDR3 DNA follows: TGTGCCAGCAGTGTTGACCGGGATTCACCCCTCCACTTT. This codes for CASSVDRDSPLHF.

The rearrangement links TRBV19 to TRBJ2-5; TRBD2 might be the D (6 bases). The end of the DNA fits TRBJ2-7 better, so the J call may be wrong. This CDR3 spans 13 amino acids. The germline gives CDR1 LNHDA, CDR2 SQIVND (reference sequence). The CDR3 DNA reads as TGTGCCAGTACCCAAGGAGGGACCTACGAGCAGTACTTC. This translates into CASTQGGTYEQYF.

The chain is built from TRBV28 and TRBJ2-1, with D unclear. The CDR3 totals 12 residues. The germline V and J ends were trimmed by 8 bases and 8 bases, with 13 bases remaining between them. CDR1 is MDHEN, CDR2 SYDVKM, per germline. The CDR3 reads CASGLAVDEQFF. DNA of the CDR3: TGTGCCAGCGGATTAGCAGTTGATGAGCAGTTCTTC.

This clone was counted a single time. The chain links TRBV28 to TRBJ2-1; 13 positions agree with TRBD2. Germline V gene sequence: CDR1 MDHEN, CDR2 SYDVKM. The CDR3 runs 16 residues. The V segment lost 4 bases and the J segment 6 bases; nucleotides outside the gene matches: 6. Here the CDR3 reads CASSWGLAGQINEQFF. Here the CDR3 DNA reads TGTGCCAGCAGTTGGGGACTAGCGGGACAAATCAATGAGCAGTTCTTC.

V is TRBV19 and J is TRBJ1-1; 7 bases map to TRBD1. CDR1 is LNHDA, CDR2 SQIVND, per germline (reference sequence). With V trimmed by 4 bases and J by 2 bases, 4 bases remained unmatched. This CDR3 comprises 14 residues. CDR3 sequence: CASSTGTANTEAFF. DNA for the CDR3: TGTGCCAGTAGTACCGGGACAGCTAACACTGAAGCTTTCTTT.

The chain is built from TRBV9 and TRBJ1-2; 8 positions agree with TRBD1. Trimming removed 1 base from V and 4 bases from J; junction bases left unmatched: 3. Looked up from germline, CDR1 is SGDLS and CDR2 is YYNGEE. The CDR3 runs 14 residues. The CDR3 region is CASSVRDRGYGYTF. The CDR3 DNA reads TGTGCCAGCAGCGTACGTGACAGGGGCTATGGCTACACCTTC.

Only a few counts were recorded for this clone. The rearrangement links TRBV7-6 to TRBJ1-4; D gene unclear. CDR3 length equals 14 residues. CDR1 is SGHVS and CDR2 is FNYEAQ in the germline V gene. Trimming shortened V by 6 bases and J by 8 bases, and 16 bases separated the two germline ends. This CDR3 reads CASRYGVGGEKLFF. For the CDR3, the DNA is TGTGCCAGCAGGTACGGGGTCGGAGGAGAAAAACTGTTTTTT.

The chain recombines TRBV5-1 with TRBJ2-3; the D gene is possibly TRBD1 (6 bases). V was pared by 0 bases and J by 3 bases, with 11 bases between. Germline assignment: CDR1 SGHRS and CDR2 YFSETQ. This CDR3 comprises 15 residues. CDR3 sequence (DNA): TGCGCCAGCAGCTTGGCCGGCAGGGGTACAGATACGCAGTATTTT. Its translation: CASSLAGRGTDTQYF.

The rearrangement links TRBV19 to TRBJ2-1; 14 bases align to TRBD2. Germline-derived CDR1 and CDR2 are LNHDA and SQIVND (reference sequence). V shed 4 bases, J shed 8 bases, and the junction held 4 bases outside the gene matches. The CDR3 loop spans 15 amino acids. The CDR3 region is CASSTGLAGGDEQFF. As DNA, the CDR3 is TGTGCCAGTAGTACCGGACTAGCGGGGGGCGATGAGCAGTTCTTC.

To note about this clone: A junction end diverges from the germline sequence, so it may reflect a read error. This chain uses TRBV10-3 with TRBJ2-6; 10 nucleotides agree with TRBD2. The CDR3 covers 17 residues. Per the germline V gene, CDR1 is ENHRY and CDR2 is SYGVKD. The CDR3 spells CAVSITSGNSGANVLTF. DNA for the CDR3: TGTGCCGTCAGTATTACTAGCGGGAACTCTGGGGCCAACGTCCTGACTTTC.

This clone was counted once. The rearrangement uses TRBV5-6 and TRBJ1-2; 10 bases fit TRBD1. Trimming cost V 4 bases and J 8 bases; bases outside gene matches: 11. The CDR3 is made up of 15 amino acids. Germline CDR1 reads SGHDT; CDR2 reads YYEEEE. Written as DNA, the CDR3 is TGTGCCAGCAGCAGGGACAGGGGAGGAGTGAGGGGCTACACCTTC. This gives the protein CASSRDRGGVRGYTF. Full variable domain (outside the CDR3, taken from reference TRBV5-6 and TRBJ1-2): DAGVTQSPTHLIKTRGQQVTLRCSPKSGHDTVSWYQQALGQGPQFIFQYYEEEERQRGNFPDRFSGHQFPNYSSELNVNALLLGDSALYLCASSRDRGGVRGYTFGSGTRLTVV.

The rearrangement uses TRBV11-1 and TRBJ1-2; D is unresolved. The length of the CDR3 is 12 residues. V shed 4 bases and J shed 2 bases, with 5 bases lying between them. From germline, CDR1 is SGHAT and CDR2 FQDESV (reference sequence). CDR3 DNA sequence: TGTGCCAGCAGCTCCGGGAACTATGGCTACACCTTC. It yields the protein CASSSGNYGYTF.

The V call is TRBV5-1, the J call TRBJ2-7; TRBD1 aligns across 9 bases. The germline V gene has CDR1 SGHRS and CDR2 YFSETQ. The V segment lost 4 bases and the J segment 5 bases; nucleotides outside the gene matches: 13. The CDR3 sequence is 16 residues long. CDR3 region: CASSEGTGNEGNEQYF. In DNA, the CDR3 is TGCGCCAGCAGCGAAGGGACAGGGAATGAAGGGAACGAGCAGTACTTC.

This chain uses TRBV5-1 with TRBJ2-3; D remains unclear. The CDR3 is 14 residues long. V dropped 7 bases and J dropped 3 bases, with 15 bases sitting between them. The germline gives CDR1 SGHRS, CDR2 YFSETQ. CDR3 in amino acids: CASLDPTRTDTQYF. The DNA of the CDR3 is TGCGCCAGCCTTGACCCCACGAGGACAGATACGCAGTATTTT.

This chain joins TRBV5-1 and TRBJ2-7; possibly TRBD2 for D (5 bases). Germline V gene data show CDR1 as SGHRS and CDR2 as YFSETQ. This CDR3 contains 14 residues. V shed 6 bases and J shed 0 bases, with 13 bases lying between them. The CDR3: CASTAGPSSYEQYF. CDR3 DNA sequence: TGCGCCAGCACGGCGGGCCCCAGCTCCTACGAGCAGTACTTC.

This rearrangement joins TRBV27 to TRBJ2-1; 11 nucleotides line up with TRBD2. Losses at the gene ends were 1 base for V and 10 bases for J; bases not matched to a gene: 6. From germline, CDR1 is MNHEY and CDR2 SMNVEV (reference sequence). The CDR3 totals 15 residues. CDR3 coding DNA: TGTGCCAGCAGTTTATTCTCTAGCGGGAGGTACGAGCAGTTCTTC. It specifies CASSLFSSGRYEQFF.

This chain connects TRBV7-9 to TRBJ1-3; D call uncertain. V lost 3 bases to trimming and J lost 2 bases, with 8 bases between them. This CDR3 contains 14 residues. Per the germline V gene, CDR1 is SEHNR and CDR2 is FQNEAQ (reference sequence). This CDR3 reads CASSFGSPGNTIYF. DNA for the CDR3: TGTGCCAGCAGCTTTGGGAGTCCTGGAAACACCATATATTTT.

This clone was counted only a few times. This chain connects TRBV7-8 to TRBJ2-7; possible D gene TRBD1, 5 bases. Germline CDR1 reads SGHVS; CDR2 reads FQNEAQ. Trimming left V 5 bases short and J 6 bases short, with 20 bases between. This CDR3 region has 15 residues. In nucleotides, the CDR3 is TGTGCCAGCAGCCGGACGGGCAGGGCAGGGCGCGAGCAGTACTTC. Translation gives CASSRTGRAGREQYF. Filled out from reference TRBV7-8 and TRBJ2-7, the complete variable domain reads GAGVSQSPRYKVAKRGQDVALRCDPISGHVSLFWYQQALGQGPEFLTYFQNEAQLDKSGLPSDRFFAERPEGSVSTLKIQRTQQEDSAVYLCASSRTGRAGREQYFGPGTRLTVT.

The rearrangement joins TRBV7-2 to TRBJ2-7; 10 nucleotides align to TRBD2. The ends lost 6 bases at V and 5 bases at J; junction bases unmatched: 4. The germline V gene encodes CDR1 SGHTA and CDR2 FQGNSA. The CDR3 length is 13 residues. The DNA for the CDR3 is TGTGCCAGCAGTGAGACTAGCGGGCACGAGCAGTACTTC. Translated: CASSETSGHEQYF.